The 23 T cell receptor beta chains below come from one sample, sequenced in a study of shared clonotypes between healthy human individuals. Produced via immunoSEQ multiplex PCR; TCRdb's table is partial and in-frame only. The profile shows roughly 890,000 clones, approximately 92% of them singletons. Naive-designated CD8 cells lacked CD45RO, were positively enriched for CCR7, and omitted terminally differentiated effector memory CD45RA+ cells. Source material: naive CD8+ T cells sorted from blood. The receptors originated from a man in his thirties or forties in good health.

This sequence joins TRBV6-5 and TRBJ2-7; D remains unclear. The CDR3 sequence is 12 residues long. CDR1 and CDR2 from the germline V gene are MNHEY and SVGAGI. Trimming removed 7 bases from V and 3 bases from J, with 10 bases in between. CDR3 bases: TGTGCCAGCACGGCCAGTAACTACGAGCAGTACTTC. Protein: CASTASNYEQYF.

This clone was observed a single time. The chain recombines TRBV6-5 with TRBJ1-4; D perhaps matches TRBD1 (6 bases). Germline V CDR1 and CDR2: MNHEY, SVGAGI. This CDR3 has 16 amino acids. V was cut by 4 bases and J by 0 bases, with 12 bases left in between. The CDR3 spells CASSSTGVSTNEKLFF. The CDR3, as DNA: TGTGCCAGCAGTTCGACAGGAGTTTCAACTAATGAAAAACTGTTTTTT.

The chain joins TRBV5-6 to TRBJ2-7; 7 nucleotides align to TRBD2. Germline V gene data show CDR1 as SGHDT and CDR2 as YYEEEE. V gave up 4 bases and J gave up 4 bases; unmatched junction bases: 11. The CDR3 length is 15 residues. The CDR3 is CASSPPSGRVYEQYF. The CDR3 coding sequence is TGTGCCAGCAGCCCCCCGTCAGGGAGGGTGTACGAGCAGTACTTC.

The chain recombines TRBV15 with TRBJ1-3, with D possibly matching TRBD1 (5 bases). Germline V gene data show CDR1 as LNHNV and CDR2 as YYDKDF (reference sequence). This CDR3 region has 18 residues. The germline V and J ends were trimmed by 0 bases and 1 base, with 16 bases remaining between them. CDR3 DNA sequence: TGTGCCACCAGCAGAGATATGGGGGATATTGGTTCTGGAAACACCATATATTTT. Its translation is CATSRDMGDIGSGNTIYF.

Details on this clone: The junction does not match germline at one end; this may be a read error. The genes are TRBV7-7 and TRBJ2-5; tentatively, D is TRBD1 or TRBD2 (5 bases each). This CDR3 contains 15 residues. Germline CDR1 and CDR2: SSHAT and FNYEAQ (reference sequence). The CDR3 protein is CASSSRDQNWETQYF. In DNA, the CDR3 is TGTGCTAGCAGCTCAAGGGACCAGAATTGGGAGACCCAGTACTTC.

Here the CDR3 DNA reads TGTGCCAGCAGCTCAGGGTTCGGGGGGACTGAAGCTTTCTTT. Its translation: CASSSGFGGTEAFF. The chain joins TRBV6-5 to TRBJ1-1, with D possibly matching TRBD1 (5 bases). This CDR3 is built from 14 residues. The germline CDR1 and CDR2 sequences are MNHEY and SVGAGI. V was shortened by 6 bases and J by 5 bases, with 16 bases between the two germline ends.

This chain uses TRBV4-1 with TRBJ1-2; 9 nucleotides agree with TRBD1. Trimming at V came to 3 bases and at J to 3 bases, leaving 11 bases not matched to a gene. Germline-derived CDR1 and CDR2 are MGHRA and YSYEKL. CDR3 length: 17 residues. The CDR3 loop is CASSQATGGRAHYGYTF. As DNA, the CDR3 is TGCGCCAGCAGCCAGGCTACAGGGGGCCGGGCCCACTATGGCTACACCTTC.

J is TRBJ2-5 and V is TRBV6-1; D is ambiguous. CDR1 and CDR2 (germline): MNHNS, SASEGT. The CDR3 runs 13 residues. Trimming took off 6 bases at V and 1 base at J, with 9 bases between the two ends. This CDR3 reads CASRSLGQETQYF. The CDR3 coding sequence is TGTGCCAGCAGGAGTTTAGGCCAAGAGACCCAGTACTTC.

V gene TRBV20-1 combines with J gene TRBJ1-1; tentative D call: TRBD1 (5 bases). Trimming removed 7 bases from V and 8 bases from J, with 14 bases in between. The CDR3 covers 11 residues. Per germline, CDR1 DFQATT and CDR2 SNEGSKA (reference sequence). In DNA form, the CDR3 reads TGCAGTGTTGGCGGGGGAGTAGAAGCTTTCTTT. It codes for CSVGGGVEAFF.

This sequence joins TRBV7-2 and TRBJ2-7; the D call may be TRBD1 or TRBD2 (6 bases each). Germline V gene lookup returns CDR1 SGHTA and CDR2 FQGNSA. The CDR3 has 14 amino acids. V was cut by 5 bases and J by 6 bases, with 17 bases left in between. CDR3 loop: CASSQDRGGPEQYF. Written as DNA, the CDR3 is TGTGCCAGCAGCCAAGATCGTGGGGGGCCCGAGCAGTACTTC.

The chain employs TRBV9 and TRBJ2-3; 8 nucleotides line up with TRBD2. V lost 4 bases to trimming and J lost 4 bases; unmatched junction nucleotides: 11. The CDR3 loop spans 16 amino acids. Germline CDR1 reads SGDLS; CDR2 reads YYNGEE. The CDR3 here is CASSPRAGGGPDTQYF. The CDR3 DNA follows: TGTGCCAGCAGCCCCAGGGCGGGGGGAGGTCCAGATACGCAGTATTTT.

The gene calls are TRBV5-6 and TRBJ2-5; D is uncertain. This CDR3 is 11 amino acids long. V lost 1 base to trimming and J lost 4 bases, with 2 bases between them. Germline V CDR1 and CDR2: SGHDT, YYEEEE. The CDR3 coding sequence is TGTGCCAGCAGCTTGACAGAGACCCAGTACTTC. Translation gives CASSLTETQYF.

The chain is built from TRBV6-5 and TRBJ2-7; the D gene is possibly TRBD2 (5 bases). Germline lookup yields CDR1 MNHEY and CDR2 SVGAGI. Trimming cost V 9 bases and J 3 bases, with 18 bases left between them. This CDR3 comprises 14 residues. The CDR3 here is CASSDYSGNYEQYF. DNA of the CDR3: TGTGCCAGTTCTGACTACTCGGGTAACTACGAGCAGTACTTC.

V is TRBV4-3 and J is TRBJ1-4; D is undetermined. CDR1 and CDR2 (germline): LGHNA, YSLEER. CDR3 length: 15 amino acids. V was clipped by 0 bases and J by 5 bases, with 10 bases between them. The CDR3: CASSQEVTVNEKLFF. The CDR3 coding sequence is TGCGCCAGCAGCCAAGAAGTGACTGTAAATGAAAAACTGTTTTTT.

The V call is TRBV6-1, the J call TRBJ1-5; perhaps TRBD1 as D (5 bases). CDR1 MNHNS and CDR2 SASEGT come from the germline V gene. This CDR3 has 15 residues. The V end was cut by 3 bases, the J end by 7 bases, with 16 bases between. Here the CDR3 DNA reads TGTGCCAGCAGTGACCCCAGGTTGGGGCGGCAGCCCCAGCATTTT. It specifies CASSDPRLGRQPQHF.

The V and J genes are TRBV9 and TRBJ2-3; 12 bases match TRBD1. Germline V gene lookup returns CDR1 SGDLS and CDR2 YYNGEE. The V gene end was trimmed by 4 bases and the J gene end by 6 bases; junction bases not matched to a gene: 6. The CDR3 contains 15 residues. The CDR3: CASSTGQGATDTQYF. CDR3 bases: TGTGCCAGCAGCACGGGACAGGGGGCAACGGATACGCAGTATTTT.

The sample holds a few counts of this clone. Written as DNA, the CDR3 is TGTGCCAGCAGTGAACAGGGGGGCAATCAGCCCCAGCATTTT. Amino acids: CASSEQGGNQPQHF. The rearrangement uses TRBV6-1 and TRBJ1-5, with TRBD1 matching over 7 bases. The CDR3 totals 14 residues. Losses at the gene ends were 2 bases for V and 2 bases for J; bases not matched to a gene: 0. Germline V gene lookup returns CDR1 MNHNS and CDR2 SASEGT.

The V gene is TRBV5-1, the J gene TRBJ2-1; TRBD2 might be the D (5 bases). The CDR3 extends over 13 amino acids. Deletions cut 1 base from V and 5 bases from J, with 7 bases between. The germline V gene has CDR1 SGHRS and CDR2 YFSETQ. The CDR3 DNA follows: TGCGCCAGCAGCTTGTTGAGGGACAATGAGCAGTTCTTC. Protein sequence: CASSLLRDNEQFF.

V and J are TRBV18 and TRBJ2-7; D could derive from TRBD1 or TRBD2 (5 bases each). V lost 0 bases and J lost 3, with 15 bases in between. The CDR3 consists of 16 residues. Germline V gene lookup returns CDR1 KGHSH and CDR2 LQKENI. The CDR3 coding sequence is TGTGCCAGCTCACCACCGTTAGGGGTGGAGGTCTACGAGCAGTACTTC. The encoded protein is CASSPPLGVEVYEQYF.

The CDR3 DNA follows: TGTGCTAGTGGTTTGGTACTTACAGAGAGAGTAACTAGCACAGATACGCAGTATTTT. Encoded protein: CASGLVLTERVTSTDTQYF. The genes are TRBV12-5 and TRBJ2-3, with D unclear. The CDR3 covers 19 residues. Germline lookup yields CDR1 LGHNT and CDR2 FRNRAP. Trimming stripped 0 bases from V and 0 bases from J, with 19 bases between.

This chain joins TRBV7-9 and TRBJ1-2; TRBD1 matches 10 bases. Germline-derived CDR1 and CDR2 are SEHNR and FQNEAQ (reference sequence). V shed 5 bases, J shed 6 bases, and the junction held 6 bases outside the gene matches. The CDR3 runs 14 residues. CDR3 DNA sequence: TGTGCCAGCAGCCCTTCGACAGGGGGCGATGGCTACACCTTC. Protein: CASSPSTGGDGYTF.

The V and J genes are TRBV7-6 and TRBJ2-2; unclear D gene. The V end was cut by 2 bases, the J end by 3 bases, with 10 bases between. This CDR3 contains 15 residues. Germline CDR1 is SGHVS and CDR2 is FNYEAQ. The CDR3 DNA reads TGTGCCAGCAGCTTAATAAGCGACCACACCGGGGAGCTGTTTTTT. Protein: CASSLISDHTGELFF.

About this clone itself: Other DNA sequences in the same sample also yield this CDR3. The chain combines TRBV2 with TRBJ1-2; 7 nucleotides agree with TRBD1. CDR3 length equals 12 residues. CDR1 SNHLY and CDR2 FYNNEI come from the germline V gene. J was trimmed by 4 bases and V by 6 bases; bases with no gene match: 2. DNA of the CDR3: TGTGCCAGCAGGGGGACAGTCTATGGCTACACCTTC. Protein product: CASRGTVYGYTF.